The TCR beta chain under discussion was sequenced for a study of Ad26.COV2.S vaccination and SARS-CoV-2 variants. Study results and limitations: Vaccinees showed greater spike-specific TCR breadth than placebo recipients.

Method: immunoSEQ multiplex PCR; TCRdb's copy keeps in-frame clones and lacks some. Here the sample spans about 680,000 clones, roughly 90% being singletons. The CDR3 consists of 13 residues. Germline CDR1 and CDR2: MNHNY and SVGAGI (reference sequence). V gave up 8 bases and J gave up 5 bases, with 15 bases separating them. Specified treatment: approximately 18 received Ad26.COV2.S at low or high dose, single or two shots; 5 received placebo; per-sample allocation not given. The investigators took samples on day 63 after the first vaccine or placebo injection. Notes on this clone: Antigen unknown.

The chain couples TRBV6-6 to TRBJ1-1; D is ambiguous. The TCR comes from a person between 18 and 65 years old who received the Ad26.COV2.S COVID-19 vaccine or a placebo. The material sequenced was peripheral blood, taken in a trial of Ad26.COV2.S vaccine versus placebo. Written as DNA, the CDR3 is TGTGCCAGCGATCGTGGCGCTCAAACTGAAGCTTTCTTT. This encodes CASDRGAQTEAFF.